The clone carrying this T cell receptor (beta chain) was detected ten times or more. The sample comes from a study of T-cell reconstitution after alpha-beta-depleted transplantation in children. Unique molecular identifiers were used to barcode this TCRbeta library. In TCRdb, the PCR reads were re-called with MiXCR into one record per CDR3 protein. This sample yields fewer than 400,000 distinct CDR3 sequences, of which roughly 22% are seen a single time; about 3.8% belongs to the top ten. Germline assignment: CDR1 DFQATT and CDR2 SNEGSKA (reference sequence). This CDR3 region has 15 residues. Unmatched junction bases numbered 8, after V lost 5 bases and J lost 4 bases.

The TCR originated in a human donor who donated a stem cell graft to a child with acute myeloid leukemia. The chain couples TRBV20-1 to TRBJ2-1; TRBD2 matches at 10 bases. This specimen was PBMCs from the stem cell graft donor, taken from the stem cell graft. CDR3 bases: TGCAGTGCTTCTCAGACTAGCGGGTCGTACAATGAGCAGTTCTTC. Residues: CSASQTSGSYNEQFF.